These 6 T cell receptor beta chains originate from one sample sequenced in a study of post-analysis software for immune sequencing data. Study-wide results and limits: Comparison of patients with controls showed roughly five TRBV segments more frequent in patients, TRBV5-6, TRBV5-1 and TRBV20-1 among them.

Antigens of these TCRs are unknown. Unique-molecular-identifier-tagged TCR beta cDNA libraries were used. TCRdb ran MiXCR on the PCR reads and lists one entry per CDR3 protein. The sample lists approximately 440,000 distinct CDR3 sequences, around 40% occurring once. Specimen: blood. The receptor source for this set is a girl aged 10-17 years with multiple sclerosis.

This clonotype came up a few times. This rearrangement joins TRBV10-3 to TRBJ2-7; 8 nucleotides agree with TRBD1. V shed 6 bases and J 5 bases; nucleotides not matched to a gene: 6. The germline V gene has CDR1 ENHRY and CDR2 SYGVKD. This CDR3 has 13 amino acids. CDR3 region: CAIRGTGGDEQYF. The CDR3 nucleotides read TGTGCCATCAGGGGGACAGGCGGGGACGAGCAGTACTTC.

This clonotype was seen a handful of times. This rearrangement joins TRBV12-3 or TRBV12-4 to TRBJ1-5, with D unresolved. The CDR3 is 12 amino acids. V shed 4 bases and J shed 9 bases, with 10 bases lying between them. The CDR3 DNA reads TGTGCCAGCAGTTCCCCCCTGGGGCCCCAGCATTTT. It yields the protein CASSSPLGPQHF.

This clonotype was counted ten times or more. CDR3: CSAREGSSEGEQYF. Here the CDR3 DNA reads TGCAGTGCTAGAGAAGGGTCTTCCGAAGGCGAGCAGTACTTC. The chain joins TRBV20-1 to TRBJ2-7, with D hard to call. V lost 0 bases and J 6 bases, leaving 15 bases between the germline ends. The length of the CDR3 is 14 residues. Per the germline V gene, CDR1 is DFQATT and CDR2 is SNEGSKA (reference sequence).

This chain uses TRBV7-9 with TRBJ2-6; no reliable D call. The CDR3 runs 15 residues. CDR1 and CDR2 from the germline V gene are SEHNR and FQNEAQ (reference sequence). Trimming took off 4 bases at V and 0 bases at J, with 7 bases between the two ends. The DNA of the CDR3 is TGTGCCAGCAGCTCGCGTACCTCTGGGGCCAACGTCCTGACTTTC. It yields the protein CASSSRTSGANVLTF.

For the CDR3, the DNA is TGTGCCAGCAGCTTAGGTAGGGACGCCATAGACAGAAGTTATGGCTACACCTTC. Encoded protein: CASSLGRDAIDRSYGYTF. The J gene is TRBJ1-2, the V gene TRBV7-2; the D gene is possibly TRBD1 (5 bases). The CDR3 loop spans 18 amino acids. Trimming removed 1 base at V and 5 bases at J, with 23 bases between. Germline V gene data show CDR1 as SGHTA and CDR2 as FQGNSA.

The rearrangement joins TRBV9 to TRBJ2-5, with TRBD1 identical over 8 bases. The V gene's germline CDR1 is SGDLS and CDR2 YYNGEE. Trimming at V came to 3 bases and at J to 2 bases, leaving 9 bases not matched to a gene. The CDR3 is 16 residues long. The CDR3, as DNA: TGTGCCAGCAGCGAGGGTCGACAGGGGCGGCAAGAGACCCAGTACTTC. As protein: CASSEGRQGRQETQYF.